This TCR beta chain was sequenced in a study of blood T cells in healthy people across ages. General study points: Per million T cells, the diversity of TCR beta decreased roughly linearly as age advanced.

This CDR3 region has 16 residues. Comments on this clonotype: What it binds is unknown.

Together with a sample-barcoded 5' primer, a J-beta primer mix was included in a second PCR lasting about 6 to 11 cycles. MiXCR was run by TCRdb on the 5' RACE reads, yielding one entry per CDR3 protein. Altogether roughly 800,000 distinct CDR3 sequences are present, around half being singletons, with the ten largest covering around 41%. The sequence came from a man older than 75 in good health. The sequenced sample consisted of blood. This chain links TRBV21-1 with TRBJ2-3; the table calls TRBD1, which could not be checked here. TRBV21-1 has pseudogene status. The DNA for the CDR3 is TGTGCCAGCAGCAAAGAAGGACAGGCCCAGCACAGATACGCGTATTTT. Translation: CASSKEGQAQHRYAYF.